This T cell receptor (beta chain) was recorded in a study of blood T cell repertoires in COVID-19 (dated by TCRdb to between 2020 and 2021). With respect to the entire study: Samples from collaborators originated in the United States, Italy and Spain and spanned both the acute and convalescent phases of COVID-19. The prospective study material was composed of cDNA or gDNA derived from T cells, B-cell-depleted T cells, or PBMCs. The dataset comprised deeply sampled blood TCRbeta repertoires from subjects exposed to, actively infected with, or recovered from COVID-19. The repertoires were released in a freely available public database meant as a resource for research on the immune response to SARS-CoV-2. The samples were drawn from two sources: the first 160 participants of the ongoing ImmuneRACE study, and approximately 1,300 subjects contributed by 6 global collaborators. Sample metadata almost always included a de-identified subject ID, COVID-19 status, age in years and sex. HLA class I and class II types, where available, came from metadata supplied by the sample provider rather than from assay-based typing.

TCRbeta CDR3 regions were amplified from genomic DNA by means of the immunoSEQ Assay, a bias-controlled multiplex PCR. The paper's data handling went like this. Within the assay, amplification of reference gene primers was used to estimate how many nucleated cells each sample contained. To quantify the absolute abundance of each unique TCRbeta CDR3 rearrangement, sequence reads were collapsed and filtered. Productive Simpson clonality was computed per sample as the square root of Simpson's diversity index over productive rearrangements. TCRdb limited this immuneACCESS table to in-frame rearrangements with V and J called. A share of clones is missing; checked studies link under half to unresolved V genes, and the rest is unexplained. V and J calls plus clone size are reproduced from that table; the DNA served to infer D and trimming. A total of roughly 140,000 clones appear in this sample, about 82% of them only once. The biggest ten clones account for about 6.1% of the sample.

Concerning this clone itself: The clone's antigen remains unknown. The input lacks base qualities; no much larger clone sits a single base away.

Study-wide conclusions, independent of this receptor: Clinical and demographic metadata were provided uncurated, with the amount varying by source and participant.

Participants in the prospective study were aged roughly 18 to 100 years, lived in 24 United States geographic areas, and enrolled through a virtual design. Cohort assignment in the prospective study relied on participant-reported clinical history from a screening survey and a study questionnaire. Recovered participants in ImmuneRACE Cohort 3 were defined by two consecutive negative NP/OP PCR tests, clearance by a healthcare professional, or resolution of symptoms. In the prospective study, mobile phlebotomists collected whole blood, serum and a nasopharyngeal or oropharyngeal swab from each participant. Participants in the prospective study had the option to provide additional blood draws and questionnaires over a roughly 2-month period. Before DNA extraction, blood samples from the prospective study were shipped at room temperature or frozen. From cysteine to phenylalanine, the CDR3 is 16 amino acids long. Only the CDR3 DNA is retained, 48 bases long and in frame from the first base. V is pared back by 2 bases and J by 0 bases, with 9 bases lying between the germline termini. CDR1 and CDR2 are read off the germline V gene as SGHRS and YFSETQ.

Sequenced sample: PBMCs or T cells enriched from blood (not recorded which). The clonotype was recovered from a woman between 35 and 50 years old who had recovered from COVID-19. The chain joins TRBV5-1 to TRBJ1-6; no D segment can be confidently identified. In nucleotide form, the sequence is TGCGCCAGCAGCTTCGGAGAGAGCTCCTATAATTCACCCCTCCACTTT. Its translation is CASSFGESSYNSPLHF.